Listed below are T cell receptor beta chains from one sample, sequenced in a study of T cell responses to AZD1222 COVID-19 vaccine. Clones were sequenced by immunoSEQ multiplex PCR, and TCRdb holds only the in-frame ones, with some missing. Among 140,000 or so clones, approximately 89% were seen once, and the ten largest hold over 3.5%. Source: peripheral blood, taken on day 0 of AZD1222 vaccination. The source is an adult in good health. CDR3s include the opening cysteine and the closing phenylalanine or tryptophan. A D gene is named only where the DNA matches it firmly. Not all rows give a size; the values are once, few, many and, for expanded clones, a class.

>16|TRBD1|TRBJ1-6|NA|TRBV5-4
CASSTWTGGWNSPLHF
TGTGCCAGCAGCACTTGGACAGGGGGCTGGAATTCACCCCTCCACTTT
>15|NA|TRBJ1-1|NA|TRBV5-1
CASSPRAGFDTEAFF
TGCGCCAGCAGCCCCCGCGCAGGGTTCGACACTGAAGCTTTCTTT
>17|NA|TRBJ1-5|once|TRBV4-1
CASSQGWDGVSNQPQHF
TGCGCCAGCAGCCAGGGGTGGGATGGGGTGAGCAATCAGCCCCAGCATTTT
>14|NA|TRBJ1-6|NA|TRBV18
CASSPQGDNSPLHF
TGTGCCAGCTCACCACAGGGGGATAATTCACCCCTCCACTTT
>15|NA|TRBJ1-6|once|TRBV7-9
CASSRGVSYNSPLHF
TGTGCCAGCAGCCGAGGGGTATCCTATAATTCACCCCTCCACTTT
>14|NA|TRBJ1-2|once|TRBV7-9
CASSLAQALGGYTF
TGTGCCAGCAGCTTAGCGCAGGCGTTGGGTGGCTACACCTTC
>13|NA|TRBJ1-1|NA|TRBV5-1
CASTWEGSTEAFF
TGCGCCAGCACCTGGGAGGGGAGCACTGAAGCTTTCTTT
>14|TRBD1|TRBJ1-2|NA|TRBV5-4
CASSFHTGGDGYTF
TGTGCCAGCAGCTTCCATACAGGGGGCGATGGCTACACCTTC
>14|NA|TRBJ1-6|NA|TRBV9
CASTRDIHNSPLHF
TGTGCCAGCACACGGGACATCCATAATTCACCCCTCCACTTT
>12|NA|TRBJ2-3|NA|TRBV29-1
CSVMGSTDTQYF
TGCAGCGTTATGGGTAGCACAGATACGCAGTATTTT
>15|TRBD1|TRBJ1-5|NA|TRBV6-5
CASMDRVDSNQPQHF
TGTGCCAGCATGGACAGGGTAGATAGCAATCAGCCCCAGCATTTT
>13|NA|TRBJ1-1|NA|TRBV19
CASSREGSTEAFF
TGTGCCAGTAGTAGGGAAGGGAGCACTGAAGCTTTCTTT
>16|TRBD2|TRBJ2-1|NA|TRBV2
CASSEASAGGGNEQFF
TGTGCCAGCAGTGAAGCTTCAGCGGGGGGCGGGAATGAGCAGTTCTTC
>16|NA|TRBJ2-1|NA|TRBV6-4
CASSEAMGTRDDEQFF
TGTGCCAGCAGTGAGGCTATGGGGACCCGAGACGATGAGCAGTTCTTC
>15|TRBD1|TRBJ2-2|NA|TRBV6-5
CASSFGTGSTGELFF
TGTGCCAGCAGTTTCGGGACAGGGAGCACCGGGGAGCTGTTTTTT
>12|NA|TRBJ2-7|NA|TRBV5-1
CASSRAWDEQYF
TGCGCCAGCAGCCGAGCCTGGGACGAGCAGTACTTC
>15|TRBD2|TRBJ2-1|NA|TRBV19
CASSYRGGAIHEQFF
TGTGCCAGTAGTTATCGCGGGGGGGCCATCCATGAGCAGTTCTTC
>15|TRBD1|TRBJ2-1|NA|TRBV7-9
CASSLEGTVTNEQFF
TGTGCCAGCAGCTTAGAAGGGACAGTAACGAATGAGCAGTTCTTC
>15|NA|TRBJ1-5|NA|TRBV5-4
CASSLGSGANQPQHF
TGTGCCAGCAGCTTGGGTTCGGGGGCTAATCAGCCCCAGCATTTT
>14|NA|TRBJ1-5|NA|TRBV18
CASSPGIGNQPQHF
TGTGCCAGCTCACCAGGAATCGGTAATCAGCCCCAGCATTTT
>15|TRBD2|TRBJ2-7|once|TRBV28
CAITKGLAGGYEQYF
TGTGCCATCACGAAGGGACTAGCGGGAGGGTACGAGCAGTACTTC
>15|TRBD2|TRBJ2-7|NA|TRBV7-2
CASSLVAGGTYEQYF
TGTGCCAGCAGCTTAGTGGCGGGGGGAACCTACGAGCAGTACTTC
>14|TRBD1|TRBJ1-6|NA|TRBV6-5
CASRLGQADSPLHF
TGTGCCAGCCGGCTTGGACAGGCGGATTCACCCCTCCACTTT
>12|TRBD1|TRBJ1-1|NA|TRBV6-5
CASTQGVTEAFF
TGTGCCAGCACCCAGGGGGTCACTGAAGCTTTCTTT
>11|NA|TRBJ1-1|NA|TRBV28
CASSLRSEAFF
TGTGCCAGCAGTTTAAGGAGTGAAGCTTTCTTT
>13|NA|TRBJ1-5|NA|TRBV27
CASSPMETGTQHF
TGTGCCAGCAGTCCAATGGAGACGGGGACCCAGCATTTT
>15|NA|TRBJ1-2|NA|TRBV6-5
CASSKGSGWSYGYTF
TGTGCCAGCAGCAAGGGTTCAGGGTGGAGCTATGGCTACACCTTC
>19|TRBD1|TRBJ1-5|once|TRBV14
CASSPGRNRDRISNQPQHF
TGTGCCAGCAGTCCAGGTCGGAACCGGGACAGGATTAGCAATCAGCCCCAGCATTTT
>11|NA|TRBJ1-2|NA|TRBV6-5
CASRDRYGYTF
TGTGCCAGCAGAGACAGATATGGCTACACCTTC